This is a list of T cell receptor beta chains from one sample in a study of T-cell reconstitution after alpha-beta-depleted transplantation in children. TCRdb fed the PCR reads into MiXCR, producing one record per CDR3 protein. This sample has approximately 16,000 distinct CDR3 sequences, with 4.5% to 6% found just once. Specimen: PBMCs, collected before TCRalphabeta/CD19-depleted stem cell transplant. These receptors originate from a boy younger than 18 with acute lymphoblastic leukemia, due to receive a stem cell transplant. CDR3s include the opening cysteine and the closing phenylalanine or tryptophan. Fields, in order: CDR3 DNA, CDR3 protein, J gene, clone size, D gene, V gene, CDR3 length. The D gene is left open where the match is weak. Size is stated as how often the clone was seen (once, few, many) or a class if it is expanded.

CDR3nt: TGCAGTGCTAGATCGGGTCCAAATGAGCAGTTCTTC
CDR3aa: CSARSGPNEQFF
j_gene: TRBJ2-1
abundance: many
d_gene: NA
v_gene: TRBV20-1
len: 12

CDR3nt: TGTGCCAGCAGGACAGGCTGGGTCTATGGCTACACCTTC
CDR3aa: CASRTGWVYGYTF
j_gene: TRBJ1-2
abundance: many
d_gene: NA
v_gene: TRBV2
len: 13

CDR3nt: TGCAGCGTTCCCAGGGGACACACTGAAGCTTTCTTT
CDR3aa: CSVPRGHTEAFF
j_gene: TRBJ1-1
abundance: few
d_gene: NA
v_gene: TRBV29-1
len: 12

CDR3nt: TGTGCCAGCAGCCGAACGTCCCGACACGAAAAACTGTTTTTT
CDR3aa: CASSRTSRHEKLFF
j_gene: TRBJ1-4
abundance: many
d_gene: NA
v_gene: TRBV7-2
len: 14

CDR3nt: TGTGCCAGTAGAATAGGGCAGGGCAATCAGCCCCAGCATTTT
CDR3aa: CASRIGQGNQPQHF
j_gene: TRBJ1-5
abundance: many
d_gene: NA
v_gene: TRBV19
len: 14

CDR3nt: TGTGCCAGCAGCCGCAGCTTTGGCTTGGAGAATGAGCAGTTCTTC
CDR3aa: CASSRSFGLENEQFF
j_gene: TRBJ2-1
abundance: many
d_gene: NA
v_gene: TRBV7-2
len: 15

CDR3nt: TGTGCCAGCGCTTGGGGGACTTCCTACAATGAGCAGTTCTTC
CDR3aa: CASAWGTSYNEQFF
j_gene: TRBJ2-1
abundance: medium-sized
d_gene: NA
v_gene: TRBV12-3/TRBV12-4
len: 14

CDR3nt: TGTGCCAGCAGCGTAGCCCCCAGCGATTACGAGCAGTACTTC
CDR3aa: CASSVAPSDYEQYF
j_gene: TRBJ2-7
abundance: many
d_gene: NA
v_gene: TRBV9
len: 14

CDR3nt: TGTGCCAGCAGCTTAGGGACTAGCGGCTTCACAGATACGCAGTATTTT
CDR3aa: CASSLGTSGFTDTQYF
j_gene: TRBJ2-3
abundance: many
d_gene: TRBD2
v_gene: TRBV7-2
len: 16

CDR3nt: TGTGCCAGCAGTTCATGGTGGGGGGGCGGTTCACCCCTCCACTTT
CDR3aa: CASSSWWGGGSPLHF
j_gene: TRBJ1-6
abundance: many
d_gene: NA
v_gene: TRBV6-5
len: 15